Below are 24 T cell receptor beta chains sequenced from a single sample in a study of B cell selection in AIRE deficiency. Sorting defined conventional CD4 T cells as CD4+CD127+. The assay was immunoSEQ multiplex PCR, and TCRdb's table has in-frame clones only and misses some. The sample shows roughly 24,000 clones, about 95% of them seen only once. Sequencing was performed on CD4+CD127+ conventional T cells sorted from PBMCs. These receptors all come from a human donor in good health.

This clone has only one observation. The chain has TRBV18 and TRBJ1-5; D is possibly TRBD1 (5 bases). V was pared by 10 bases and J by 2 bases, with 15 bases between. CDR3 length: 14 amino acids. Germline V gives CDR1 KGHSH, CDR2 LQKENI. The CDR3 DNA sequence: TGTGCCACCGCAGAGAGGGGTGGCAATCAGCCCCAGCATTTT. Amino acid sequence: CATAERGGNQPQHF.

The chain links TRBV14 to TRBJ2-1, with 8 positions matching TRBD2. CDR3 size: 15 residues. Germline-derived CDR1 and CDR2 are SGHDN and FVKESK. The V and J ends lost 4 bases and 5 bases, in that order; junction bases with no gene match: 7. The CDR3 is CASSPTSGLHNEQFF. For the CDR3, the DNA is TGTGCCAGCAGCCCAACTAGCGGATTACACAATGAGCAGTTCTTC.

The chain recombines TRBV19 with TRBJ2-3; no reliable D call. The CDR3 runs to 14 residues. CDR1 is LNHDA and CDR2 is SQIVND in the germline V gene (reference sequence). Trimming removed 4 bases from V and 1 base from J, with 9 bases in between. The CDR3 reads CASSRRTGTDTQYF. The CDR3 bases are TGTGCCAGTAGTAGACGTACGGGCACAGATACGCAGTATTTT.

DNA of the CDR3: TGTGCCAGCTCACCTTCTGCTGGAGCGAATGAGCAGTTCTTC. This codes for CASSPSAGANEQFF. The chain couples TRBV18 to TRBJ2-1, with D hard to call. The germline gives CDR1 KGHSH, CDR2 LQKENI. This CDR3 contains 14 residues. Trimming removed 3 bases from V and 7 bases from J, with 13 bases in between.

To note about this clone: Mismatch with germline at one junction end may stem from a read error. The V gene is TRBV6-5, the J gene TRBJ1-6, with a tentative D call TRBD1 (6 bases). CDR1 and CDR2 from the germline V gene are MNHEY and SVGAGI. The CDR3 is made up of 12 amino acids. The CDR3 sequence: CAAGAITSPLHF. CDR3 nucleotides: TGCGCCGCGGGGGCTATTACGTCACCCCTCCACTTT.

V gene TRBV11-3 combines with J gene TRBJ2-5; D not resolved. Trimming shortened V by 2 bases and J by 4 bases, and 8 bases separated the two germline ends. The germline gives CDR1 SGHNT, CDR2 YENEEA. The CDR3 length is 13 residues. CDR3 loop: CASSLRRGETQYF. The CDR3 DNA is TGTGCCAGCAGCTTACGGCGTGGAGAGACCCAGTACTTC.

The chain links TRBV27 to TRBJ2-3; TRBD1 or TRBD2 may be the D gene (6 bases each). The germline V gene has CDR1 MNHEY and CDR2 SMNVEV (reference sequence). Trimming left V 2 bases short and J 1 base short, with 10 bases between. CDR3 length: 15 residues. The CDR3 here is CASSLGGGGTDTQYF. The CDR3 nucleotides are TGTGCCAGCAGTTTAGGGGGCGGGGGCACAGATACGCAGTATTTT.

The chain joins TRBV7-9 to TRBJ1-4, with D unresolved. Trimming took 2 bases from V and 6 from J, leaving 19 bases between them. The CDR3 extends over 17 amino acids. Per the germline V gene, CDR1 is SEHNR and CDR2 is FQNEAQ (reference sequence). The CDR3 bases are TGTGCCAGCAGCTTAAGATTTGCTGGGCGGATGGATGAAAAACTGTTTTTT. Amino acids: CASSLRFAGRMDEKLFF.

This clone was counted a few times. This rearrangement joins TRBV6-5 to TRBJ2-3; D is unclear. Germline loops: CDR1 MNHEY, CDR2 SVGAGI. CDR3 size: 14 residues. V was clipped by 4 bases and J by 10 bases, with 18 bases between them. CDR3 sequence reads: CASSSGVATDAQYF. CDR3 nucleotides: TGTGCCAGCAGTTCAGGCGTTGCAACGGATGCGCAGTATTTT.

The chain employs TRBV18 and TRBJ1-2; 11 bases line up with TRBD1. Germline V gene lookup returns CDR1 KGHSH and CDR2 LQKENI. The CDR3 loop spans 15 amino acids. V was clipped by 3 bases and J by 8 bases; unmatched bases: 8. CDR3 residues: CASSPIGQGASGYTF. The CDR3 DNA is TGTGCCAGCTCACCTATTGGACAGGGGGCTAGCGGCTACACCTTC.

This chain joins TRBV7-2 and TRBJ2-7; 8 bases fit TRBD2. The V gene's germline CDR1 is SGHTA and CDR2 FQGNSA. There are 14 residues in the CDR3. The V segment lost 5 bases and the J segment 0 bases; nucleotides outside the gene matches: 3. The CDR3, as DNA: TGTGCCAGCAGCCCGGGGGGGGTCTCCTACGAGCAGTACTTC. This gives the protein CASSPGGVSYEQYF.

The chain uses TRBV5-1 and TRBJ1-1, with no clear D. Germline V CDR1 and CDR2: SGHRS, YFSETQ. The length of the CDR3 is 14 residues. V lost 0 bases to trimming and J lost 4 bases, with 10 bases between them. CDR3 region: CASSLADGLTEAFF. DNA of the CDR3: TGCGCCAGCAGCTTGGCCGACGGACTCACTGAAGCTTTCTTT.

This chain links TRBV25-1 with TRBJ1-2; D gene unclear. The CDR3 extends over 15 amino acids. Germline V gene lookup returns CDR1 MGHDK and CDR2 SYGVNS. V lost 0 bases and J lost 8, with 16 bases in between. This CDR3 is CASSEYKGRGSGYTF. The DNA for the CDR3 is TGTGCCAGCAGTGAATATAAAGGTAGAGGATCGGGCTACACCTTC.

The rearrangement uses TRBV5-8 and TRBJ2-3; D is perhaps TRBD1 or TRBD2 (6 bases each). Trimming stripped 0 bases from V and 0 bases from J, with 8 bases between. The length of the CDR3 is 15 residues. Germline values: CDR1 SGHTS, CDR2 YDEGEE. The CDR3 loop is CASSLAGASTDTQYF. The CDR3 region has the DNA TGTGCCAGCAGCTTGGCGGGGGCCAGCACAGATACGCAGTATTTT.

The CDR3 region has the DNA TGCGCCAGCAGCTTGACGCAAGAGACCCAGTACTTC. Protein sequence: CASSLTQETQYF. This chain links TRBV5-1 with TRBJ2-5; D unclear. The CDR3 consists of 12 residues. The V gene's germline CDR1 is SGHRS and CDR2 YFSETQ. V gave up 1 base and J gave up 2 bases, with 3 bases separating them.

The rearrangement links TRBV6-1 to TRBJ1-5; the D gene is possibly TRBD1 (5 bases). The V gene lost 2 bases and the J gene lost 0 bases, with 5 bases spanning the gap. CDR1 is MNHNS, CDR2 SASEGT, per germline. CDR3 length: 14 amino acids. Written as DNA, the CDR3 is TGTGCCAGCAGTGAACAGGGTAGCAATCAGCCCCAGCATTTT. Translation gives CASSEQGSNQPQHF.

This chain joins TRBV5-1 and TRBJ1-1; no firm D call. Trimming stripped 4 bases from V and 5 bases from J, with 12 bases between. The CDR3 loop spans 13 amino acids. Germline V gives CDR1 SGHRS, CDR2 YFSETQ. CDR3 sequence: CASSLEVGTEAFF. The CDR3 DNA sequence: TGCGCCAGCAGCCTGGAGGTGGGAACTGAAGCTTTCTTT.

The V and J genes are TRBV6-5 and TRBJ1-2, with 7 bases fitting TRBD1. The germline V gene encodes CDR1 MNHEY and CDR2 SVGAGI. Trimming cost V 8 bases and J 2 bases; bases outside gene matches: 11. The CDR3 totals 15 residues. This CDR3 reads CASCLSGTENYGYTF. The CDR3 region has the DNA TGTGCCAGCTGCCTCTCTGGGACAGAGAACTATGGCTACACCTTC.

CDR3: CASSPPYGAGFEAFF. CDR3 bases: TGTGCCAGCAGCCCCCCGTATGGGGCCGGATTTGAAGCTTTCTTT. V and J are TRBV28 and TRBJ1-1; a possible D gene is TRBD1 (5 bases). CDR1 and CDR2 (germline): MDHEN, SYDVKM. The CDR3 is made up of 15 amino acids. V lost 6 bases, J lost 7 bases, and 21 bases lay in between.

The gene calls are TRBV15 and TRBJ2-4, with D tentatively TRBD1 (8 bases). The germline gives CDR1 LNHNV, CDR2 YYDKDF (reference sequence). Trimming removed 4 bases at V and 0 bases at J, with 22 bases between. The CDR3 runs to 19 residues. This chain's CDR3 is CATSIRGGPGGLAKNIQYF. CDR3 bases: TGTGCCACCAGCATCAGGGGGGGGCCAGGGGGCCTAGCCAAAAACATTCAGTACTTC. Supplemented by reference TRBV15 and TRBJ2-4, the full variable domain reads DAMVIQNPRYQVTQFGKPVTLSCSQTLNHNVMYWYQQKSSQAPKLLFHYYDKDFNNEADTPDNFQSRRPNTSFCFLDIRSPGLGDTAMYLCATSIRGGPGGLAKNIQYFGAGTRLSVL.

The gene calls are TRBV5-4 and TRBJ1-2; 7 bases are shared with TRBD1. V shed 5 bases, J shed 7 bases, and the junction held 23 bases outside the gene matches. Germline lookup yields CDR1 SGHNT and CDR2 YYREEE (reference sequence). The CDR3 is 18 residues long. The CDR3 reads CASRPANRPGQSGSGYTF. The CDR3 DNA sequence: TGTGCCAGCAGACCCGCAAACCGCCCGGGACAGAGTGGTTCTGGCTACACCTTC.

CDR3: CAWTGQGDQPQHF. The CDR3 DNA reads as TGTGCCTGGACTGGACAGGGCGATCAGCCCCAGCATTTT. The chain combines TRBV30 with TRBJ1-5; the match to TRBD1 covers 8 bases. Per the germline V gene, CDR1 is GTSNPN and CDR2 is SVGIG (reference sequence). CDR3 length equals 13 residues. J was trimmed by 5 bases and V by 4 bases; bases with no gene match: 4.

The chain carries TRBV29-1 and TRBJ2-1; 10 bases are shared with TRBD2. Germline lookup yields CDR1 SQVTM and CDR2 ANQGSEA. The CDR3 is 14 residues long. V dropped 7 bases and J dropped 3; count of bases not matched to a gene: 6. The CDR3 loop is CSAVLAGGYNEQFF. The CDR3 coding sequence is TGCAGCGCGGTCTTAGCGGGGGGCTACAATGAGCAGTTCTTC.

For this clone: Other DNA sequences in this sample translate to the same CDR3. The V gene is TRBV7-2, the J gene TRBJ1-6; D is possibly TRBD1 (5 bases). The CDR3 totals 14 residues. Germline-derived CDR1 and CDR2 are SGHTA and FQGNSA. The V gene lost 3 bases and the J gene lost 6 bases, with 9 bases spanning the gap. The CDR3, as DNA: TGTGCCAGCAGCTTTGGGGCTAGTAATTCACCCCTCCACTTT. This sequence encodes CASSFGASNSPLHF.